This TCR beta chain was documented in a study of T cell responses to AZD1222 COVID-19 vaccine (dated by TCRdb to about 2021). With regard to the full study: AZD1222 recipients given second doses at about 4 weeks or at about 12 weeks were pooled, since spike-specific TCR depth and breadth were not found to differ between the two schedules. TCR sequencing covered more than 230 trial participants: 207 given two doses of AZD1222 and 26 given two doses of MenACWY control vaccine. Trial participants were enrolled by age into subgroups of 18-55, 56-69 and 70-plus years, and roughly 150, 30 and 60 TCR-sequenced participants, respectively, were included in these subgroups.

Results and caveats for the whole study, not just this receptor: Reportedly, almost half of the unique spike-specific TCRs recognized epitopes lying outside the regions that are mutated in the B.1.351 and B.1.1.7 variants. Most participants were white British and females outnumbered males, and the authors suggested that clonal diversity may have been underestimated. Because no samples from the day 14 peak response were available, repertoires could be characterized only after the peak T cell response. The 56-69-year group was small, and its depth increase did not reach significance, likely because of low power. After two AZD1222 doses, spike-specific TCR breadth and depth were significantly higher than at day 0 and than in MenACWY recipients. Conclusions about previously exposed vaccinees are limited because only 6 or 7 AZD1222 recipients were SARS-CoV-2 seropositive at baseline. The whole spike protein was spanned by vaccine-associated CD4 TCRs, and dominant responses were seen in regions 160-218 and 743-854.

The CDR3 regions of human TCRbeta chains were analyzed by immunosequencing. The original methods were these. TCRs in the repertoires were compared against a reference library of SARS-CoV-2-specific TCRs that had been generated with the MIRA antigen-specificity platform. Breadth meant the fraction of unique TCRs that were SARS-CoV-2-associated, whereas depth meant the fraction of total T cells that were SARS-CoV-2-associated. Using the MIRA data, each spike-specific TCR was assigned both to the spike region to which the TCR was reactive and to a CD4 or CD8 class. Log10-transformed breadth and depth values were compared by one-way ANOVA with Sidak's multiple comparisons tests. TCRdb re-hosts the immuneACCESS table, in-frame sequences only. Its copies lack some clones; in the studies checked, an unresolved V gene accounts for under half of them, and the cause for the rest is not known. V, J and clone size are taken as reported in that table, and D and trimming were inferred from the DNA itself. The sample contains under 200,000 clones, roughly 86% of them found a single time. Of the sample, over 4.5% falls within the top ten clones.

This clone came up once. What antigen it recognizes has not been identified. Base qualities are not provided; no much larger clone lies one nucleotide away. V and J lose 1 base and 4 bases, and a span of 10 bases separates them. CDR3 length: 14 amino acids, cysteine to phenylalanine. CDR3 DNA only is kept here, 42 bases in frame from base 1. CDR1 and CDR2 are drawn from the germline V gene (reference sequence): SEHNR, FQNEAQ. Reading the label with the study, this specimen's time point is: baseline before first vaccination. Vaccinee samples came from UK trials COV001 and COV002, including a single-blind randomized controlled phase 2/3 trial of AZD1222 (ChAdOx1 nCoV-19) in healthy adults. For TCRbeta chain sequencing, PBMC samples from trial participants were taken at day 0 and at day 28 after the second dose.

The sample was peripheral blood, taken on day 0 of AZD1222 vaccination. The chain joins TRBV7-9 to TRBJ1-1; 6 matching bases give a weak D call of TRBD1. The source is an adult in good health. The nucleotides are TGTGCCAGCAGCTTAGAGGGGGTAAGCACTGAAGCTTTCTTT. Protein translation: CASSLEGVSTEAFF.